One sample yielded the 6 T cell receptor beta chains listed below, sequenced in a study of monozygotic twins with inflammatory bowel disease. No DNA is given; TCRdb re-called the 5' RACE reads and lists each CDR3 protein once. The ten top clones account for 2%, within a sample of approximately 330,000 distinct CDR3 sequences. Specimen: blood. These receptors were obtained from a human donor with ulcerative colitis or Crohn's disease, or a healthy co-twin of an affected twin (not recorded which).

The chain uses TRBV30 and TRBJ2-7. Per germline, CDR1 GTSNPN and CDR2 SVGIG (reference sequence). The CDR3 consists of 12 residues. CDR3 loop: CAWRGQVYEQYF.

V usage is TRBV9 and J usage is TRBJ1-5. The CDR3 extends over 14 amino acids. CDR1 and CDR2 from the germline V gene are SGDLS and YYNGEE. CDR3 amino acids: CASSPDMTRQPQHF.

The rearrangement joins TRBV11-2 to TRBJ2-6; TCRdb's D call of TRBD1 is untestable without DNA. Germline CDR1 reads SGHAT; CDR2 reads FQNNGV. This CDR3 has 15 amino acids. Here the CDR3 reads CASTRTGSGANVLTF.

V is TRBV5-4 and J is TRBJ2-3. CDR3 length equals 14 residues. In germline, CDR1 is SGHNT, CDR2 YYREEE (reference sequence). The CDR3 protein is CASRPQRQPDTQYF.

The CDR3 region is CASSHRATGMYEQYF. The chain recombines TRBV7-9 with TRBJ2-7; TCRdb outputs TRBD1, but without DNA this stays unchecked. This CDR3 is built from 15 residues. The V gene's germline CDR1 is SEHNR and CDR2 FQNEAQ (reference sequence).

V gene TRBV7-9 combines with J gene TRBJ1-4; TCRdb's D gene call, TRBD1, goes unchecked for lack of DNA. Germline CDR1 and CDR2: SEHNR and FQNEAQ (reference sequence). This CDR3 is built from 15 residues. This chain's CDR3 is CASSFGTGGKEKLFF.